This TCR beta chain was found in a study of cytomegalovirus exposure and HLA in healthy donors. The study's findings and limits: For most TCR sequences rarity was the rule, although some public TCRs occurred in many donors.

Remarks on this clone: Antigen unknown.

Use of 60 Vbeta and 13 Jbeta primers characterized the PCR. The protocol was immunoSEQ multiplex PCR, while the TCRdb copy is restricted to in-frame clones and leaves out a portion. The ten top clones account for roughly 2.5%, within a sample of more than 110,000 clones. Sequencing was performed on PBMCs. The receptor was derived from a man in his forties in good health and CMV-seronegative.

CDR3 coding DNA: TGTGCCATCAGTGGAGCCAGCGGGGGGCCCTACACCGGGGAGCTGTTTTTT. This translates into CAISGASGGPYTGELFF. This chain uses TRBV10-3 with TRBJ2-2; 9 bases align to TRBD2. CDR3 length: 17 residues. CDR1 ENHRY and CDR2 SYGVKD come from the germline V gene. With 4 bases clipped from V and 3 bases from J, the junction kept 9 bases outside the gene matches.